The clone carrying this T cell receptor (beta chain) came up once. The antigen is unknown. This record belongs to a study of ipilimumab plus nivolumab after autologous stem cell transplantation. Study-wide background: A median of roughly 8 nivolumab and 5 or 6 ipilimumab doses were given. Myeloma patients were high-risk transplant-naive or relapsed within 3 years of first autologous transplant. The study's findings and limits: TCR repertoire, Treg phenotype and gut microbiota reportedly support more study of this approach.

The data were produced by immunoSEQ multiplex PCR, yet TCRdb's version contains in-frame clones alone and is incomplete. The sample contains some 46,000 clones, approximately 90% of which appear only once. V lost 1 base to trimming and J lost 2 bases; unmatched junction nucleotides: 2. The CDR3 length is 15 residues. Germline CDR1 and CDR2: SGDLS and YYNGEE. Patients received nivolumab 3 mg/kg at weeks 1, 4, 7, 10, then fortnightly to week 26. The chain employs TRBV9 and TRBJ2-3; 9 bases agree with TRBD2. This TCR was recovered from a male donor with multiple myeloma. The sample in question was PBMCs, obtained in a trial of ipilimumab plus nivolumab as post-transplant consolidation. The CDR3 DNA is TGTGCCAGCAGCGTAAGCGGGAGGCCCACAGATACGCAGTATTTT. Residues: CASSVSGRPTDTQYF.